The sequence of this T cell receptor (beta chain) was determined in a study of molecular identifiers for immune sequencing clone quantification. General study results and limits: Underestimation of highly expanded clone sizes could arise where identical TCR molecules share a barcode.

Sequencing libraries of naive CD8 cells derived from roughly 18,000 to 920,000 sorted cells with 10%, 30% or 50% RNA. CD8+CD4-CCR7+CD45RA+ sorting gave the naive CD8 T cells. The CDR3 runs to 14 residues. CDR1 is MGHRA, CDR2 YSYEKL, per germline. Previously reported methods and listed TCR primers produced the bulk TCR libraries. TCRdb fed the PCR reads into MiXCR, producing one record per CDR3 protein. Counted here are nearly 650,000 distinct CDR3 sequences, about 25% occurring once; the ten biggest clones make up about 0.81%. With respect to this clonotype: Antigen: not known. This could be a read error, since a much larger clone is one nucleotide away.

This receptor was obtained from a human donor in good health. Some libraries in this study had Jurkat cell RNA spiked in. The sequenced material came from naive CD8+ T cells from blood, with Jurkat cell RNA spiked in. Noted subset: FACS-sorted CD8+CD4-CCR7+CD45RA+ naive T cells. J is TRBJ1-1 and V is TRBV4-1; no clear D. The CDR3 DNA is TGCGTCAGCAGCAAGGCCGGGCCGACCACTGAAGCTTTCTTT. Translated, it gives CVSSKAGPTTEAFF.